Presented here are 15 T cell receptor beta chains from one specimen sequenced in a study of T cell responses to AZD1222 COVID-19 vaccine. Some clones are missing from TCRdb's copy, which holds only in-frame ones; the method was immunoSEQ multiplex PCR. Here the sample spans around 97,000 clones, roughly 88% being singletons. The starting material was peripheral blood, obtained on day 0 of AZD1222 vaccination. Receptors originate from an adult in good health.

The V call is TRBV7-2, the J call TRBJ2-7; either TRBD1 or TRBD2 may fit D (6 bases each). Germline assignment: CDR1 SGHTA and CDR2 FQGNSA. The CDR3 runs to 13 residues. V lost 4 bases and J 5 bases, leaving 12 bases between the germline ends. In DNA, the CDR3 is TGTGCCAGCAGCTGGGGGGCCTTCAACGAGCAGTACTTC. Encoded protein: CASSWGAFNEQYF.

The V call is TRBV6-5, the J call TRBJ2-3, with D hard to call. The V gene's germline CDR1 is MNHEY and CDR2 SVGAGI. The CDR3 has 13 amino acids. V shed 6 bases and J shed 0 bases, with 7 bases lying between them. The CDR3 sequence: CASRRTSTDTQYF. CDR3 DNA: TGTGCCAGCAGGAGAACTAGCACAGATACGCAGTATTTT.

This chain uses TRBV5-6 with TRBJ2-7, with TRBD2 matching 12 bases. The V segment lost 10 bases and the J segment 7 bases; nucleotides outside the gene matches: 9. The CDR3 loop spans 13 amino acids. Germline V gene data show CDR1 as SGHDT and CDR2 as YYEEEE. Written as DNA, the CDR3 is TGTGCCCCAACTAGCGGGAGGAAGACAGAGCAGTACTTC. Protein: CAPTSGRKTEQYF.

The rearrangement joins TRBV9 to TRBJ1-4, with D hard to call. V lost 3 bases and J 3 bases, leaving 12 bases between the germline ends. The CDR3 is 15 amino acids. CDR1 and CDR2 (germline): SGDLS, YYNGEE. The CDR3 DNA reads TGTGCCAGCAGCGGGAATTCGTTCTCTAATGAAAAACTGTTTTTT. Translation: CASSGNSFSNEKLFF.

CDR3 loop: CASSPPGPNEKLFF. For the CDR3, the DNA is TGTGCCAGCTCACCCCCCGGACCCAATGAAAAACTGTTTTTT. V gene TRBV18 combines with J gene TRBJ1-4; D is uncertain. Germline values: CDR1 KGHSH, CDR2 LQKENI. The V and J ends lost 3 bases and 5 bases respectively, with 10 bases between them. The CDR3 is made up of 14 amino acids. Full variable domain (rest looked up from reference TRBV18 and TRBJ1-4): NAGVMQNPRHLVRRRGQEARLRCSPMKGHSHVYWYRQLPEEGLKFMVYLQKENIIDESGMPKERFSAEFPKEGPSILRIQQVVRGDSAAYFCASSPPGPNEKLFFGSGTQLSVL.

This rearrangement joins TRBV4-1 to TRBJ1-5; TRBD1 matches 7 bases. CDR3 length equals 14 residues. J gave up 9 bases and V 5 bases, and 10 bases lay outside the gene matches. Germline V gene lookup returns CDR1 MGHRA and CDR2 YSYEKL. The CDR3 loop reads CASSGGQFPGPQHF. Here the CDR3 DNA reads TGCGCCAGCAGCGGGGGACAGTTCCCAGGGCCCCAGCATTTT.

This clone was seen more than once but under ten times. The chain uses TRBV20-1 and TRBJ1-2; D remains ambiguous. Germline V CDR1 and CDR2: DFQATT, SNEGSKA (reference sequence). This CDR3 has 10 amino acids. This CDR3 is CSPGGRGYTF. The CDR3 DNA reads TGCAGCCCTGGTGGGCGAGGCTACACCTTC.

By share, this clone ranks as medium-sized (0.01 to 0.1%). This sample also contains other DNA sequences that code for the same CDR3. This chain connects TRBV4-2 to TRBJ2-1; either TRBD1 or TRBD2 may fit D (7 bases each). Looked up from germline, CDR1 is LGHNA and CDR2 is YNFKEQ. The germline V and J ends were trimmed by 0 bases and 3 bases, with 12 bases remaining between them. The CDR3 sequence is 16 residues long. The CDR3 sequence is CASSQDQGGNYNEQFF. The CDR3 bases are TGTGCCAGCAGCCAAGATCAGGGGGGGAACTACAATGAGCAGTTCTTC.

The rearrangement uses TRBV6-2 or TRBV6-3 and TRBJ1-5; no clear D gene. From germline, CDR1 is MNHEY and CDR2 SVGEGT. The CDR3 length is 14 residues. The germline V and J ends were trimmed by 2 bases and 3 bases, with 8 bases remaining between them. This CDR3 is CASSYGSPNQPQHF. CDR3 sequence (DNA): TGTGCCAGCAGTTACGGCTCCCCCAATCAGCCCCAGCATTTT.

This chain joins TRBV19 and TRBJ1-1, with D tentatively TRBD1 (5 bases). CDR1 is LNHDA, CDR2 SQIVND, per germline (reference sequence). The CDR3 consists of 14 residues. Trimming pared 7 bases from V and 5 bases from J, leaving 17 bases between. The CDR3 DNA sequence: TGTGCCAGTACCCGGCGGGGGGGTTTTACTGAAGCTTTCTTT. Its translation: CASTRRGGFTEAFF.

This chain links TRBV10-1 with TRBJ2-7, with 11 bases identical to TRBD2. Trimming removed 9 bases from V and 7 bases from J; junction bases left unmatched: 5. The V gene's germline CDR1 is WNHNN and CDR2 SYGVQD (reference sequence). There are 12 residues in the CDR3. The CDR3 is CASSGRAGEQYF. The CDR3 DNA sequence: TGCGCCAGTAGCGGGAGGGCCGGGGAGCAGTACTTC.

J is TRBJ1-4 and V is TRBV5-1; 11 bases line up with TRBD1. Trimming at V came to 4 bases and at J to 7 bases, leaving 3 bases not matched to a gene. Germline V CDR1 and CDR2: SGHRS, YFSETQ. CDR3 length: 14 amino acids. In DNA form, the CDR3 reads TGCGCCAGCAGCCCGGGACAGGGGGGTGAAAAACTGTTTTTT. Protein sequence: CASSPGQGGEKLFF.

This sequence joins TRBV24-1 and TRBJ2-1; D not resolved. The CDR3 is 11 residues long. V shed 1 base and J shed 13 bases, with 7 bases lying between them. Germline CDR1 KGHDR, CDR2 SFDVKD. CDR3 protein: CATSDFTTQFF. CDR3 coding DNA: TGTGCCACCAGTGATTTTACTACACAGTTCTTC.

The gene calls are TRBV29-1 and TRBJ2-5; D remains ambiguous. The germline CDR1 and CDR2 sequences are SQVTM and ANQGSEA. V dropped 2 bases and J dropped 5 bases, with 12 bases sitting between them. CDR3 length: 13 amino acids. Here the CDR3 DNA reads TGCAGCGTTGAATCAGGATCCCGGGAGACCCAGTACTTC. Protein product: CSVESGSRETQYF.

The V gene is TRBV5-1, the J gene TRBJ2-1, with TRBD1 as a possible D gene (6 bases). In germline, CDR1 is SGHRS, CDR2 YFSETQ. The length of the CDR3 is 15 residues. Trimming removed 3 bases from V and 0 bases from J, with 10 bases in between. The CDR3 DNA reads TGCGCCAGCAGCTCCTCAGGGGACTCCTACAATGAGCAGTTCTTC. Protein sequence: CASSSSGDSYNEQFF. The full variable domain, in which reference TRBV5-1 and TRBJ2-1 provide the parts outside the CDR3, is KAGVTQTPRYLIKTRGQQVTLSCSPISGHRSVSWYQQTPGQGLQFLFEYFSETQRNKGNFPGRFSGRQFSNSRSEMNVSTLELGDSALYLCASSSSGDSYNEQFFGPGTRLTVL.